This is a list of T cell receptor beta chains from one sample in a study of blood T cell repertoires in COVID-19. Repertoires were generated with immunoSEQ multiplex PCR, while TCRdb's copy carries only in-frame clones and drops some. The repertoire consists of around 100,000 clones, with around 91% occurring once and the leading ten covering over 5.5%. Material for sequencing was peripheral blood. The receptors derive from a man between 18 and 29 years old with COVID-19, enrolled during active disease. Each CDR3 is given with its conserved first and last residue. The D gene is left open where the match is weak. Rows may omit the clone size; those that give it use once, few, many or a size class.

d_gene	v_gene	abundance	len	j_gene	CDR3aa	CDR3nt
NA	TRBV6-1	NA	17	TRBJ2-7	CASSGLKGGGPKYEQYF	TGTGCCAGCAGTGGCCTAAAAGGGGGAGGGCCAAAGTACGAGCAGTACTTC
TRBD1	TRBV23-1	NA	18	TRBJ1-6	CASTLPNWQGARNSPLHF	TGCGCCAGCACTCTACCTAACTGGCAGGGGGCGAGAAATTCACCCCTCCACTTT
NA	TRBV20-1	NA	11	TRBJ1-2	CSAQILYGYTF	TGCAGTGCCCAGATTCTCTATGGCTACACCTTC
NA	TRBV5-1	NA	13	TRBJ1-1	CASSSGLATEAFF	TGCGCCAGCAGCTCAGGGTTGGCCACTGAAGCTTTCTTT
NA	TRBV4-3	NA	15	TRBJ2-7	CASSQDWVPNSEQYF	TGCGCCAGCAGCCAAGATTGGGTTCCCAACAGCGAGCAGTACTTC
TRBD2	TRBV15	NA	16	TRBJ2-5	CATSSYGTSGVETQYF	TGTGCCACCAGCAGCTACGGGACTAGCGGGGTCGAGACCCAGTACTTC
NA	TRBV28	NA	16	TRBJ1-6	CASSFLVRGDNSPLHF	TGTGCCAGCAGTTTCCTCGTAAGGGGCGATAATTCACCCCTCCACTTT
NA	TRBV7-8	NA	16	TRBJ1-4	CASSLAGRVVREKLFF	TGTGCCAGCAGCTTAGCGGGCAGGGTCGTTCGTGAAAAACTGTTTTTT
TRBD2	TRBV6-6	NA	17	TRBJ2-7	CASSRGTSGWDGYEQYF	TGTGCCAGCAGTCGAGGGACTAGCGGGTGGGATGGGTACGAGCAGTACTTC
NA	TRBV7-9	NA	14	TRBJ1-1	CASSLGTRNTEAFF	TGTGCCAGCAGCTTAGGAACAAGGAACACTGAAGCTTTCTTT
NA	TRBV14	NA	17	TRBJ2-3	CASSLTSRGQGTDTQYF	TGTGCCAGCAGCTTAACTTCCAGGGGCCAGGGAACAGATACGCAGTATTTT
TRBD1	TRBV12-3/TRBV12-4	NA	12	TRBJ1-2	CASSFTGVGYTF	TGTGCCAGCAGTTTTACAGGGGTGGGCTACACCTTC
TRBD1	TRBV28	NA	15	TRBJ1-5	CASGGDRGPNQPQHF	TGTGCCAGCGGAGGGGACAGGGGACCAAATCAGCCCCAGCATTTT
TRBD1	TRBV6-2/TRBV6-3	NA	15	TRBJ2-5	CASSSTGSVGETQYF	TGTGCCAGCAGCTCGACAGGGTCGGTTGGAGAGACCCAGTACTTC
NA	TRBV27	once	15	TRBJ1-2	CASSSQGSSNYGYTF	TGTGCCAGCAGTTCGCAGGGATCCTCTAACTATGGCTACACCTTC
NA	TRBV24-1	NA	12	TRBJ2-7	CAKYREPYEQYF	TGTGCCAAGTACAGGGAACCCTACGAGCAGTACTTC
TRBD2	TRBV7-2	NA	18	TRBJ2-5	CASSPLPGVTSSQETQYF	TGTGCCAGCAGCCCGCTCCCCGGGGTGACTAGCAGCCAAGAGACCCAGTACTTC
TRBD1	TRBV6-2/TRBV6-3	NA	15	TRBJ2-7	CASSEDRAGSYEQYF	TGTGCCAGCAGCGAGGACAGGGCTGGCTCCTACGAGCAGTACTTC
TRBD2	TRBV7-2	NA	16	TRBJ2-3	CASSSQRGRRTDTQYF	TGTGCCAGCAGCTCCCAGCGGGGGAGAAGGACAGATACGCAGTATTTT
TRBD1	TRBV27	NA	13	TRBJ1-2	CASRDRDPYGYTF	TGTGCCAGTAGGGACAGGGACCCTTATGGCTACACCTTC
NA	TRBV5-1	NA	17	TRBJ1-2	CASTPSGSRAWNYGYTF	TGCGCCAGCACCCCGTCGGGTTCCAGGGCTTGGAACTATGGCTACACCTTC
NA	TRBV3-1/TRBV3-2	NA	14	TRBJ2-2	CASSQGRLTGELFF	TGTGCCAGCAGCCAAGGGAGACTCACCGGGGAGCTGTTTTTT
TRBD1	TRBV19	few	14	TRBJ2-1	CASSIRQGAYEQFF	TGTGCCAGTAGTATCAGACAGGGGGCCTATGAGCAGTTCTTC
TRBD1	TRBV30	NA	13	TRBJ2-1	CAWSEDRGFWPFF	TGTGCCTGGAGTGAGGACAGGGGGTTTTGGCCGTTCTTC
NA	TRBV2	NA	17	TRBJ2-3	CASSLGPRRELGDTQYF	TGTGCCAGCAGTCTCGGCCCCCGGAGGGAATTGGGGGATACGCAGTATTTT
TRBD2	TRBV28	NA	18	TRBJ2-1	CASSFYTEGRGDYNEQFF	TGTGCCAGCAGTTTTTACACTGAGGGGAGGGGCGATTACAATGAGCAGTTCTTC
TRBD1	TRBV4-3	NA	15	TRBJ1-4	CASSLHRGLNEKLLF	TGCGCCAGCAGCCTTCACAGGGGCCTGAATGAAAAACTGCTTTTT
NA	TRBV24-1	NA	14	TRBJ1-1	CATSESTGNTEAFF	TGTGCCACCAGTGAATCCACAGGGAACACTGAAGCTTTCTTT
TRBD2	TRBV5-4	NA	15	TRBJ2-7	CASSLASGRSDEQYF	TGTGCCAGCAGCTTGGCCAGCGGGAGAAGCGACGAGCAGTACTTC
NA	TRBV6-1	NA	13	TRBJ1-1	CAGSAGGNTEAFF	TGTGCCGGCTCCGCGGGGGGGAACACTGAAGCTTTCTTT
TRBD1	TRBV2	NA	14	TRBJ1-1	CASPRDRQNTEAFF	TGTGCCAGCCCCCGGGACAGGCAGAACACTGAAGCTTTCTTT
NA	TRBV15	NA	14	TRBJ2-7	CATSSGDIPYEQYF	TGTGCCACCAGCAGTGGGGACATTCCCTACGAGCAGTACTTC
NA	TRBV2	NA	15	TRBJ1-5	CASSLVTGSNQPQHF	TGTGCCAGCAGTTTGGTCACGGGGAGCAATCAGCCCCAGCATTTT
NA	TRBV2	NA	14	TRBJ2-7	CASNGLPGDYEQYF	TGTGCCAGCAATGGACTTCCCGGGGACTACGAGCAGTACTTC
NA	TRBV5-5	few	13	TRBJ2-7	CASSFRERREQYF	TGTGCCAGCAGCTTTAGGGAGAGACGCGAGCAGTACTTC
NA	TRBV27	few	14	TRBJ2-2	CAFRGGEITGELFF	TGTGCCTTCAGGGGAGGGGAGATCACCGGGGAGCTGTTTTTT
TRBD1	TRBV29-1	NA	14	TRBJ2-2	CSFRDRYPAGELFF	TGCAGCTTCCGGGACAGGTACCCCGCCGGGGAGCTGTTTTTT